Each of the 24 T cell receptor beta chains below was sequenced from the same sample in a study of identical twins. One entry per CDR3 protein results from TCRdb running MiXCR on the 5' RACE reads. The profile shows approximately 500,000 distinct CDR3 sequences, about 24% of them singletons. This sample also belongs to another study, concerning T cells expressing NK-cell markers.

Sample: CD4+ T cells sorted from blood. These receptors were taken from a woman between 18 and 29 years old in good health.

The CDR3 loop is CASSKDRGRSNQPQHF. The CDR3 nucleotides are TGTGCCAGCAGTAAGGACAGGGGCCGAAGCAATCAGCCCCAGCATTTT. The chain recombines TRBV5-6 with TRBJ1-5, with 9 bases aligning to TRBD1. With 5 bases clipped from V and 1 base from J, the junction kept 7 bases outside the gene matches. Germline lookup yields CDR1 SGHDT and CDR2 YYEEEE. CDR3 length equals 16 residues.

The chain employs TRBV27 and TRBJ2-7; the D gene could be TRBD1 or TRBD2 (5 bases each). CDR1 is MNHEY, CDR2 SMNVEV, per germline (reference sequence). V gave up 2 bases and J gave up 6 bases, with 17 bases separating them. This CDR3 has 15 residues. The CDR3 spells CASSLHRDPPREQYF. As DNA, the CDR3 is TGTGCCAGCAGTTTACACCGGGACCCACCGCGCGAGCAGTACTTC.

This chain links TRBV6-2 or TRBV6-3 with TRBJ2-1; no clear D. The germline V gene has CDR1 MNHEY and CDR2 SVGEGT. The CDR3 spans 12 residues. Trimming took off 9 bases at V and 10 bases at J, with 16 bases between the two ends. Here the CDR3 reads CASRKRHGEQFF. In DNA form, the CDR3 reads TGTGCCAGTAGGAAACGCCACGGGGAGCAGTTCTTC.

This clonotype was found a few times. The chain carries TRBV20-1 and TRBJ2-7; 8 bases map to TRBD1. There are 13 residues in the CDR3. J lost 6 bases, V lost 3 bases, and 7 bases had no gene match. In germline, CDR1 is DFQATT, CDR2 SNEGSKA (reference sequence). CDR3 residues: CSASLGQGGEQYF. The CDR3 DNA reads TGCAGTGCTAGCCTCGGACAGGGAGGCGAGCAGTACTTC.

This clonotype was observed a handful of times. The rearrangement links TRBV20-1 to TRBJ2-3; D not certain. Between the trimmed V and J ends, which lost 7 bases and 5 bases, there was a span of 10 bases. Per the germline V gene, CDR1 is DFQATT and CDR2 is SNEGSKA (reference sequence). CDR3 length: 11 residues. The CDR3 here is CSVVKGDTQYF. CDR3 nucleotide sequence: TGCAGTGTTGTTAAGGGAGATACGCAGTATTTT.

The rearrangement links TRBV25-1 to TRBJ2-2; the match to TRBD2 covers 12 bases. V gave up 6 bases and J gave up 8 bases; unmatched junction bases: 4. The CDR3 is 14 residues long. Germline-derived CDR1 and CDR2 are MGHDK and SYGVNS. This CDR3 reads CASSLAGGLGELFF. CDR3 in DNA: TGTGCCAGCAGCCTAGCGGGAGGGCTAGGGGAGCTGTTTTTT.

The genes are TRBV29-1 and TRBJ1-3, with no clear D. Germline V gene data show CDR1 as SQVTM and CDR2 as ANQGSEA. The CDR3 loop spans 13 amino acids. Trimming took off 2 bases at V and 3 bases at J, with 8 bases between the two ends. The CDR3 region is CSVEQKLGNTIYF. The CDR3 nucleotides are TGCAGCGTTGAACAGAAACTTGGAAACACCATATATTTT.

This clonotype was seen more than once but under ten times. The chain uses TRBV5-1 and TRBJ1-1; 9 bases align to TRBD1. The CDR3 extends over 16 amino acids. After removal of 0 bases from V and 2 bases from J, the junction contained 5 bases not matched to a gene. Per germline, CDR1 SGHRS and CDR2 YFSETQ. The CDR3 region has the DNA TGCGCCAGCAGCTTGGCGGGACAGGGAACTAACACTGAAGCTTTCTTT. Its protein is CASSLAGQGTNTEAFF.

V usage is TRBV15 and J usage is TRBJ2-1, with 7 bases matching TRBD2. The germline V gene has CDR1 LNHNV and CDR2 YYDKDF (reference sequence). This CDR3 contains 14 residues. The junction had 5 bases not matched to a gene; V was cut back by 1 base and J by 8 bases. The CDR3 nucleotides read TGTGCCACCAGCAGAGTGGGAGGGAACGATGAGCAGTTCTTC. Translated, it gives CATSRVGGNDEQFF.

This clonotype occurred a few times. This chain links TRBV5-6 with TRBJ2-1; 7 bases agree with TRBD2. V dropped 4 bases and J dropped 7; count of bases not matched to a gene: 8. Germline CDR1 is SGHDT and CDR2 is YYEEEE. The CDR3 has 14 residues. The CDR3, as DNA: TGTGCCAGCAGCACCCGGACTAGGAGTAATGAGCAGTTCTTC. It yields the protein CASSTRTRSNEQFF.

This clonotype has just a few counts. This chain uses TRBV5-1 with TRBJ2-5, with D possibly called TRBD1 or TRBD2 (5 bases each). The V gene's germline CDR1 is SGHRS and CDR2 YFSETQ. This CDR3 is built from 15 residues. Trimming took off 4 bases at V and 5 bases at J, with 18 bases between the two ends. The CDR3 loop is CASSPRSGTRETQYF. CDR3 nucleotide sequence: TGCGCCAGCAGCCCTAGGAGTGGGACGAGGGAGACCCAGTACTTC.

The V call is TRBV5-1, the J call TRBJ2-5, with 10 bases that match TRBD1. After removal of 7 bases from V and 3 bases from J, the junction contained 6 bases not matched to a gene. Germline CDR1 reads SGHRS; CDR2 reads YFSETQ. The CDR3 runs to 14 residues. The CDR3 region is CASRVTGGKETQYF. The DNA of the CDR3 is TGCGCCAGCCGCGTGACAGGGGGCAAAGAGACCCAGTACTTC.

The chain is built from TRBV4-1 and TRBJ2-7, with D uncertain. Trimming pared 0 bases from V and 3 bases from J, leaving 21 bases between. CDR3 size: 18 residues. Germline V gene data show CDR1 as MGHRA and CDR2 as YSYEKL. The CDR3 nucleotides are TGCGCCAGCAGCCAAGATTTTTCATCCGGAAAGGGCGACTACGAGCAGTACTTC. Encoded protein: CASSQDFSSGKGDYEQYF.

The rearrangement links TRBV6-1 to TRBJ1-1, with D unresolved. This CDR3 contains 14 residues. Per the germline V gene, CDR1 is MNHNS and CDR2 is SASEGT. V dropped 6 bases and J dropped 2 bases, with 13 bases sitting between them. This CDR3 is CASRRVSGNTEAFF. CDR3 DNA: TGTGCCAGCAGGCGGGTGTCGGGAAACACTGAAGCTTTCTTT.

The chain carries TRBV4-2 and TRBJ2-3; D not certain. V lost 0 bases to trimming and J lost 3 bases, with 7 bases between them. CDR1 is LGHNA and CDR2 is YNFKEQ in the germline V gene. This CDR3 is built from 14 residues. The CDR3 loop is CASSQDPETDTQYF. DNA for the CDR3: TGTGCCAGCAGCCAAGATCCTGAGACAGATACGCAGTATTTT.

The chain carries TRBV10-2 and TRBJ1-2, with a possible D match to TRBD1 (5 bases). The V end lost 3 bases, the J end lost 5 bases, and 13 bases lay between the germline ends. Germline V gives CDR1 WSHSY, CDR2 SAAADI. The CDR3 extends over 14 amino acids. Here the CDR3 reads CASSDVDSGYGYTF. CDR3 DNA: TGCGCCAGCAGTGATGTTGACAGTGGATATGGCTACACCTTC.

This clonotype was counted at least ten times. The rearrangement joins TRBV3-1 to TRBJ1-1; no firm D call. Germline V gene sequence: CDR1 LGHDT, CDR2 YNNKEL (reference sequence). The germline V and J ends were trimmed by 1 base and 1 base, with 4 bases remaining between them. The CDR3 length is 13 residues. The CDR3: CASSQAGNTEAFF. As DNA, the CDR3 is TGTGCCAGCAGCCAAGCGGGGAACACTGAAGCTTTCTTT.

The CDR3 protein is CATRYLGTGYNEQFF. In nucleotides, the CDR3 is TGTGCCACCCGCTACCTGGGGACAGGGTACAATGAGCAGTTCTTC. The chain uses TRBV27 and TRBJ2-1, with 9 positions matching TRBD1. The germline V gene has CDR1 MNHEY and CDR2 SMNVEV (reference sequence). J gave up 4 bases and V 10 bases, and 11 bases lay outside the gene matches. CDR3 length: 15 amino acids.

This clonotype appeared a few times. The rearrangement links TRBV12-3 or TRBV12-4 to TRBJ2-2; the match to TRBD2 covers 10 bases. CDR3 length: 15 amino acids. With V trimmed by 8 bases and J by 2 bases, 5 bases remained unmatched. The DNA of the CDR3 is TGTGCCAGCGGCCAGCGGGGGGGCAACACCGGGGAGCTGTTTTTT. Protein sequence: CASGQRGGNTGELFF.

This chain joins TRBV7-2 and TRBJ2-7, with 10 bases lining up with TRBD2. The CDR3 consists of 14 residues. V lost 8 bases, J lost 4 bases, and 8 bases stayed unmatched. Per germline, CDR1 SGHTA and CDR2 FQGNSA. CDR3 region: CASVQREGPYEQYF. CDR3 bases: TGTGCCAGCGTTCAGCGGGAGGGCCCGTACGAGCAGTACTTC. Looking up the rest from reference TRBV7-2 and TRBJ2-7 gives the full variable domain: GAGVSQSPSNKVTEKGKDVELRCDPISGHTALYWYRQSLGQGLEFLIYFQGNSAPDKSGLPSDRFSAERTGGSVSTLTIQRTQQEDSAVYLCASVQREGPYEQYFGPGTRLTVT.

This rearrangement joins TRBV5-1 to TRBJ2-5, with D perhaps TRBD1 (5 bases). Germline values: CDR1 SGHRS, CDR2 YFSETQ. V was trimmed by 2 bases and J by 3 bases, leaving 14 bases between them. The CDR3 contains 15 residues. The CDR3 loop reads CASSFSPTDEETQYF. CDR3 nucleotide sequence: TGCGCCAGCAGCTTCTCCCCGACAGATGAAGAGACCCAGTACTTC.

The genes are TRBV15 and TRBJ1-4, with 9 bases matching TRBD1. J gave up 6 bases and V 3 bases, and 5 bases lay outside the gene matches. This CDR3 has 15 residues. Germline-derived CDR1 and CDR2 are LNHNV and YYDKDF (reference sequence). CDR3 DNA sequence: TGTGCCACCAGCAGGCCCGGGACAGGGCATGAAAAACTGTTTTTT. Its protein product is CATSRPGTGHEKLFF. Full variable domain (missing parts from reference TRBV15 and TRBJ1-4): DAMVIQNPRYQVTQFGKPVTLSCSQTLNHNVMYWYQQKSSQAPKLLFHYYDKDFNNEADTPDNFQSRRPNTSFCFLDIRSPGLGDTAMYLCATSRPGTGHEKLFFGSGTQLSVL.

Only a few counts were recorded for this clonotype. The chain has TRBV10-2 and TRBJ2-2, with 10 nucleotides matching TRBD2. CDR3 size: 15 residues. The V segment lost 5 bases and the J segment 5 bases; nucleotides outside the gene matches: 5. Germline CDR1 is WSHSY and CDR2 is SAAADI. In DNA form, the CDR3 reads TGCGCCAGCAGTCTAGCGGGAGTAAGGACCGGGGAGCTGTTTTTT. Encoded protein: CASSLAGVRTGELFF.

This clonotype was seen more than once but under ten times. This chain uses TRBV6-2 or TRBV6-3 with TRBJ2-3, with D uncertain. The CDR3 totals 13 residues. Germline V gives CDR1 MNHEY, CDR2 SVGEGT. The ends were cut back, 0 bases at V and 7 bases at J, with 8 bases in the middle. The CDR3 here is CASSYSWENTQYF. The CDR3 region has the DNA TGTGCCAGCAGTTACTCGTGGGAAAATACGCAGTATTTT.